This TCR beta chain emerged from a study of shared clonotypes between healthy human individuals. This CDR3 comprises 12 residues. Germline lookup yields CDR1 GTSNPN and CDR2 SVGIG (reference sequence). Trimming removed 3 bases at V and 0 bases at J, with 6 bases between. Some clones are missing from TCRdb's copy, which holds only in-frame ones; the method was immunoSEQ multiplex PCR. The data hold a few hundred thousand clones, with approximately 96% observed a single time. This receptor was obtained from a young man in good health. The chain joins TRBV30 to TRBJ2-7; no definite D call. Material for sequencing was memory CD8+ T cells sorted from blood. Subset noted: CD45RO+ cells pooled with CCR7-negative TemRA cells. The CDR3 here is CAWSEVSYEQYF. Written as DNA, the CDR3 is TGTGCCTGGAGCGAGGTCTCCTACGAGCAGTACTTC.